A selection of T cell receptor beta chains follows, all from one sample in a study of monozygotic twins with inflammatory bowel disease. TCRdb re-called the 5' RACE reads; every CDR3 protein appears as one record, without DNA. With 200,000 to 250,000 distinct CDR3 sequences in the sample, the ten largest clones hold around 1.5%. The sequenced sample was blood. The receptors shown here come from a human donor with ulcerative colitis or Crohn's disease, or a healthy co-twin of an affected twin (not recorded which). Each CDR3 is given with its conserved first and last residue.

>TRBV12-3/TRBV12-4|TRBJ2-7
CASSPGTGSLSYEQYF
>TRBV20-1|TRBJ1-1
CSAQSETGSEAFF
>TRBV4-2|TRBJ2-1
CASSQVSVHNEQFF
>TRBV20-1|TRBJ2-7
CSARKLALIYEQYF
>TRBV5-1|TRBJ2-3
CASSRQEGTDTQYF
>TRBV27|TRBJ1-2
CASSLTGVGPYGYTF
>TRBV7-9|TRBJ1-1
CASSLDIGQGGTEAFF
>TRBV18|TRBJ2-1
CASSPLTGVDEQFF
>TRBV18|TRBJ2-7
CASSIGGGSYEQYF
>TRBV5-1|TRBJ2-1
CASSSGQGRGDEQFF
>TRBV4-2|TRBJ2-3
CASSQDGGDTDTQYF
>TRBV7-8|TRBJ2-3
CASSRRTGSGGAVWYF
>TRBV5-1|TRBJ2-7
CASSSTGTSGGRFSYEQYF
>TRBV6-1|TRBJ2-1
CASREGASSYNEQFF
>TRBV7-9|TRBJ1-1
CASSLRGEGGTEAFF
>TRBV5-1|TRBJ1-6
CASSMGWDSPLHF
>TRBV6-2/TRBV6-3|TRBJ1-5
CASRRGAYSNQPQHF
>TRBV4-1|TRBJ2-7
CASSQGTGEFYEQYF
>TRBV10-3|TRBJ2-1
CAISSGGASKNEQFF
>TRBV20-1|TRBJ1-4
CSAGLPGAATNEKLFF
>TRBV7-2|TRBJ1-2
CASSPQGAIGGYTF
>TRBV19|TRBJ2-2
CASSIGGALTGELFF
>TRBV11-2|TRBJ2-3
CASSPRGGGFTDTQYF
>TRBV7-9|TRBJ1-2
CASSLESYGYTF
>TRBV24-1|TRBJ2-3
CATSDADRAKADTQYF
>TRBV6-5|TRBJ2-7
CASSTGTLLEEQYF
>TRBV3-1|TRBJ2-5
CASSQDISLAGEETQYF
>TRBV4-1|TRBJ2-7
CASTERQGAYEQYF
>TRBV12-3/TRBV12-4|TRBJ2-1
CASSSRGTRGANLSYNEQFF
>TRBV6-1|TRBJ2-2
CASSEGLGGTGELFF
>TRBV19|TRBJ2-7
CASSWRDSGNYEQYF
>TRBV5-1|TRBJ2-3
CASSWGHRDRTDTQYF
>TRBV5-5|TRBJ1-2
CASSQNSPPNYTF
>TRBV3-1|TRBJ2-3
CASSHLANSQYF
>TRBV7-9|TRBJ2-3
CASSYQTGGDTDTQYF
>TRBV19|TRBJ1-5
CASTGEDGGVRQPQHF
>TRBV2|TRBJ1-1
CASSDHPRGTEAFF
>TRBV5-6|TRBJ2-3
CASSIERVTDTQYF
>TRBV27|TRBJ2-1
CASSSQGAESYNEQFF
>TRBV3-1|TRBJ1-6
CASSQGSGSDMALHF
>TRBV27|TRBJ1-5
CASSSCPRDRCNQPQHF
>TRBV7-2|TRBJ2-2
CASLRDRISRGELFF